The rows below give T cell receptor beta chains drawn from one sample of a study of blood T cell repertoires in COVID-19. Clones were sequenced by immunoSEQ multiplex PCR, and TCRdb holds only the in-frame ones, with some missing. The table has some 120,000 clones, around four fifths seen once. Sequencing was performed on peripheral blood. The receptors were gathered from a human donor in a cohort sampled during active COVID-19. The conserved cysteine and the conserved F or W are not part of the CDR3 here. The D gene is left open where the match is weak. Clone sizes are given selectively: once, few, many, or a class where the clone is expanded.

.	TRBV10-3	once	TRBJ2-7	AISEQVVGTGEQY
TRBD1	TRBV20-1	once	TRBJ1-1	SASFQGALNTEAF
.	TRBV5-4	.	TRBJ1-2	ASSLETDMGYT
.	TRBV5-1	.	TRBJ1-6	ASSLMSGSPLH
.	TRBV6-5	.	TRBJ1-6	ASRGRGTYNSPLH
TRBD2	TRBV6-1	.	TRBJ2-2	ASSEGTAGVTPDTGELF
.	TRBV27	few	TRBJ1-2	ASSFRGNYGYT
TRBD1	TRBV7-2	once	TRBJ1-6	ASSLNDDRAVH
.	TRBV30	once	TRBJ2-2	AWSGGTPNTGELF
.	TRBV7-9	.	TRBJ2-6	ASSSISGANVLT
.	TRBV5-6	.	TRBJ2-3	ASSLGRGRSDTQY